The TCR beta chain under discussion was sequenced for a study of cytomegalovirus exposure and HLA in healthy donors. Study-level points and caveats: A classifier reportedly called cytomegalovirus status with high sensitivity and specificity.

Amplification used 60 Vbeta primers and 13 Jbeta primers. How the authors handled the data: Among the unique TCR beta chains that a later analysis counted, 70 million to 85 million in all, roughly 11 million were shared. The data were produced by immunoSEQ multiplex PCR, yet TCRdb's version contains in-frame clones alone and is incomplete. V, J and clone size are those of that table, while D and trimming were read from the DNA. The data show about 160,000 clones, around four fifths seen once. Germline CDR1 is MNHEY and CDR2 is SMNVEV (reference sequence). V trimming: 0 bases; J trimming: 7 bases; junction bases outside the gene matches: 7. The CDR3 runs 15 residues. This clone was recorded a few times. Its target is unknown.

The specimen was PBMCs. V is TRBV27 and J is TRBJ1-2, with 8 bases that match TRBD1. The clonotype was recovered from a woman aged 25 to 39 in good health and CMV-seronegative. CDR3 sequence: CASSLSPTGAGGYTF. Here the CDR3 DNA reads TGTGCCAGCAGTTTATCCCCGACAGGGGCCGGTGGCTACACCTTC.